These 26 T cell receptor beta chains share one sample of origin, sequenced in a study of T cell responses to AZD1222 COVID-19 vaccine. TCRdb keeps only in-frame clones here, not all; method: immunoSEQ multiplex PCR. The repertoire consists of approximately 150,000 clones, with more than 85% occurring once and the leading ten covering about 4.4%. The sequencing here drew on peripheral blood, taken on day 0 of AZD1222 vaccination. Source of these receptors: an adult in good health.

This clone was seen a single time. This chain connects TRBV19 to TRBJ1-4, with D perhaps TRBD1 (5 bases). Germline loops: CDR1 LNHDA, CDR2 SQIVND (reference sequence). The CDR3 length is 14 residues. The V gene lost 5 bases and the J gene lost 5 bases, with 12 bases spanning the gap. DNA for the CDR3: TGTGCCAGTAGTTGGGGGTTTTTCAATGAAAAACTGTTTTTT. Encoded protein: CASSWGFFNEKLFF.

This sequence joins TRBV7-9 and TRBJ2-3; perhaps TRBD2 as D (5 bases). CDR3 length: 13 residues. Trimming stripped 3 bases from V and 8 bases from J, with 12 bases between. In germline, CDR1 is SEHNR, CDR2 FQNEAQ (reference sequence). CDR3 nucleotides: TGTGCCAGCAGCTTTACGGGGATCGGTACGCAGTATTTT. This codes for CASSFTGIGTQYF.

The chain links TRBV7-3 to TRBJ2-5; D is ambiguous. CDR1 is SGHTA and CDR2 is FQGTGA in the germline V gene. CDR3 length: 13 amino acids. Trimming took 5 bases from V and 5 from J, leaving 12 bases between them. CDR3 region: CASSHYKEETQYF. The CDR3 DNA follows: TGTGCCAGCAGCCATTACAAAGAGGAGACCCAGTACTTC.

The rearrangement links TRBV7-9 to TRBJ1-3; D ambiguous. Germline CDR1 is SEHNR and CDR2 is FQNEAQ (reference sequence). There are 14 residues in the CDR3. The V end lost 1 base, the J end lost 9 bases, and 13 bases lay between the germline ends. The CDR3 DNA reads TGTGCCAGCAGCTTAGTAGGAAGCGGTGGCACCATATATTTT. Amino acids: CASSLVGSGGTIYF.

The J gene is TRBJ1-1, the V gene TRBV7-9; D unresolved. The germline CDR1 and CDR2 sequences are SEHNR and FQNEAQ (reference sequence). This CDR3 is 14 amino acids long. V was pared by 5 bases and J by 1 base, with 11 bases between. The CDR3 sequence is CASSPTASNTEAFF. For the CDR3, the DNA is TGTGCCAGCAGCCCCACCGCATCGAACACTGAAGCTTTCTTT.

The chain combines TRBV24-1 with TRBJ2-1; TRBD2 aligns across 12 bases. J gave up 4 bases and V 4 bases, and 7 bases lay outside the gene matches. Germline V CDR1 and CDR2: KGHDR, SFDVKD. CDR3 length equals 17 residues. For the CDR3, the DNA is TGTGCCACCAGTGACCAAGGGACTAGCGGGCTGTACAATGAGCAGTTCTTC. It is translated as CATSDQGTSGLYNEQFF.

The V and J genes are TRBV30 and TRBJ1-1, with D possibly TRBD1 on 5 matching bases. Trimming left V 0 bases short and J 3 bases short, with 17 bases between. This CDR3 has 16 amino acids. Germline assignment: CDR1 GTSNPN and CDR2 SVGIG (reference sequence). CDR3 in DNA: TGTGCCTGGAGTGTACGGCCCCAGGGAGAGTACACTGAAGCTTTCTTT. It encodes CAWSVRPQGEYTEAFF.

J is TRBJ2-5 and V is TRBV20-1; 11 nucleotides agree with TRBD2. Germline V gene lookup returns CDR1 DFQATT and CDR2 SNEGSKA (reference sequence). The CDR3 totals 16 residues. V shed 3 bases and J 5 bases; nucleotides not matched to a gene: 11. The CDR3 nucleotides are TGCAGTGCTAGTGCACTAGCGGGAGTGGGTAGGGAGACCCAGTACTTC. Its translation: CSASALAGVGRETQYF.

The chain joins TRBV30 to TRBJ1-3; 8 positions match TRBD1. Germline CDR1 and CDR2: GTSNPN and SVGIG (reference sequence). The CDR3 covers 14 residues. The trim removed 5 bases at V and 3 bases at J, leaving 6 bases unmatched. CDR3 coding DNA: TGTGCCTGGGACCAGGGGGCGAGTGGAAACACCATATATTTT. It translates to CAWDQGASGNTIYF.

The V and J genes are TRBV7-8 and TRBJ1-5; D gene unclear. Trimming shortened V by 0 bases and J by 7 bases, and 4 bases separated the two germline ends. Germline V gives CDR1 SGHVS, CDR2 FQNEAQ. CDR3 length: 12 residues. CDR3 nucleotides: TGTGCCAGCAGCTTAGCAGGGCAGCCCCAGCATTTT. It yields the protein CASSLAGQPQHF.

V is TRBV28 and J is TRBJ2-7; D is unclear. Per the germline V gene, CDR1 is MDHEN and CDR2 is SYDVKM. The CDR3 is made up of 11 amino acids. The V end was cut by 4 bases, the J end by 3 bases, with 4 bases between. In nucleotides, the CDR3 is TGTGCCAGCAGTTCTTTCTACGAGCAGTACTTC. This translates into CASSSFYEQYF.

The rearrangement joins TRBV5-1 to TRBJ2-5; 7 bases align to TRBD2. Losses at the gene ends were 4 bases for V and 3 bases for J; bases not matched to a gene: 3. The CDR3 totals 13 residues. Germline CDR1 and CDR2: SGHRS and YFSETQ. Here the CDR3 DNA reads TGCGCCAGCAGCGGCGGACTAGAAGAGACCCAGTACTTC. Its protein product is CASSGGLEETQYF.

In DNA, the CDR3 is TGTGCCAGCAGCTTAGCAGGGGGCGAAAAACTGTTTTTT. Residues: CASSLAGGEKLFF. The chain is built from TRBV7-9 and TRBJ1-4; 7 bases line up with TRBD1. V shed 0 bases and J 8 bases; nucleotides not matched to a gene: 0. Germline V gene lookup returns CDR1 SEHNR and CDR2 FQNEAQ (reference sequence). The CDR3 contains 13 residues.

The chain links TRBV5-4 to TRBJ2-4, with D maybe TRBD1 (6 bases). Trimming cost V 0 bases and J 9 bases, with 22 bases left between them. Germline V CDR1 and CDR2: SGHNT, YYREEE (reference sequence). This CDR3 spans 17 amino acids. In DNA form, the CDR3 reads TGTGCCAGCAGCTTGGCCGGGACAACAGAGATCTGGGGCATTCAGTACTTC. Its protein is CASSLAGTTEIWGIQYF.

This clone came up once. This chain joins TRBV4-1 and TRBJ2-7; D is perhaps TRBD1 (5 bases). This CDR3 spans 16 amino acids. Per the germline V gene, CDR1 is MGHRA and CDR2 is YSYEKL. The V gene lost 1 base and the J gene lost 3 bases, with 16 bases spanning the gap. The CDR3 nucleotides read TGCGCCAGCAGCCAAGTTATGCAGGGAATTCTCTACGAGCAGTACTTC. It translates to CASSQVMQGILYEQYF.

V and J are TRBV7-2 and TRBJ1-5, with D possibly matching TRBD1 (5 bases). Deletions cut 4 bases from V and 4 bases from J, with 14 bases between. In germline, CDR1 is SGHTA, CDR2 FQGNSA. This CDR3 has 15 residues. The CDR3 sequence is CASSSGGTANQPQHF. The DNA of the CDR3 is TGTGCCAGCAGCTCCGGCGGGACTGCGAATCAGCCCCAGCATTTT.

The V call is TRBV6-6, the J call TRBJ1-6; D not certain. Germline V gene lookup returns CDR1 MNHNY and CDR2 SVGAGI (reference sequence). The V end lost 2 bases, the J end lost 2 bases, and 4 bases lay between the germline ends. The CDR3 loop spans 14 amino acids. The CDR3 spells CASSYGTYNSPLHF. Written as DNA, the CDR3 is TGTGCCAGCAGTTACGGGACCTATAATTCACCCCTCCACTTT.

The CDR3 spells CASSSRTANTGELFF. The CDR3 DNA sequence: TGTGCCAGCAGCTCAAGGACTGCGAACACCGGGGAGCTGTTTTTT. J is TRBJ2-2 and V is TRBV7-3; D possibly corresponds to TRBD2 (5 bases). The CDR3 extends over 15 amino acids. Looked up from germline, CDR1 is SGHTA and CDR2 is FQGTGA. With 4 bases removed from V and 0 bases from J, the gap between germline ends came to 9 bases.

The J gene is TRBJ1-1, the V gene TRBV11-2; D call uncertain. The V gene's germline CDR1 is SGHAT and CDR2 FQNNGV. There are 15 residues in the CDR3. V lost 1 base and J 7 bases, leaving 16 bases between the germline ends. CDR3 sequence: CASSLAFGERVEAFF. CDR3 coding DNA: TGTGCCAGCAGCTTAGCTTTCGGGGAGCGAGTTGAAGCTTTCTTT. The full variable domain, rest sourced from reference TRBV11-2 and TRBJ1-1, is EAGVAQSPRYKIIEKRQSVAFWCNPISGHATLYWYQQILGQGPKLLIQFQNNGVVDDSQLPKDRFSAERLKGVDSTLKIQPAKLEDSAVYLCASSLAFGERVEAFFGQGTRLTVV.

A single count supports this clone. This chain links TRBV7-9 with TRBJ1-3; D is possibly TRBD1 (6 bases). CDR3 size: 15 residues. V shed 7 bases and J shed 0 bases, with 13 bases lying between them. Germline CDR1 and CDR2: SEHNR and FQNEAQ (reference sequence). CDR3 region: CASTRGGSSGNTIYF. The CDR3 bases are TGTGCCAGCACCAGAGGGGGTTCCTCTGGAAACACCATATATTTT.

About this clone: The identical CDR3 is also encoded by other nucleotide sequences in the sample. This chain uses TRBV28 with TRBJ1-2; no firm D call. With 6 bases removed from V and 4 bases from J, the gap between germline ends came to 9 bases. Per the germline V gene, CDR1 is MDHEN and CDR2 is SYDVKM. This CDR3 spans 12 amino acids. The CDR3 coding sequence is TGTGCCAGCAGCCCTGGGAGCTATGGCTACACCTTC. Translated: CASSPGSYGYTF.

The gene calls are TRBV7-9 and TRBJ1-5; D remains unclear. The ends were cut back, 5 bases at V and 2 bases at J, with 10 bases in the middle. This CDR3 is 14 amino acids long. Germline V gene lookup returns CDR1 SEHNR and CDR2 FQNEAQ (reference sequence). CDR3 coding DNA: TGTGCCAGCAGCAGGTTGGAGGGCAATCAGCCCCAGCATTTT. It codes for CASSRLEGNQPQHF.

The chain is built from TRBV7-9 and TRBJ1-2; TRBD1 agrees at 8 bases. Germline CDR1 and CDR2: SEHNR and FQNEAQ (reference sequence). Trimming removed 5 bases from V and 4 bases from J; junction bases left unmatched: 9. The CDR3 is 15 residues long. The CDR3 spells CASSGAGTGGYGYTF. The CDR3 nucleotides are TGTGCCAGCAGCGGCGCCGGGACAGGAGGCTATGGCTACACCTTC.

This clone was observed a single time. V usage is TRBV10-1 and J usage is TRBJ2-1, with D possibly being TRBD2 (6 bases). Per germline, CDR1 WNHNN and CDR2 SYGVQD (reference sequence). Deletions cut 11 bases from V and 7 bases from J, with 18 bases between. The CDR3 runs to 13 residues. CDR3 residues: CASMGEARNEQFF. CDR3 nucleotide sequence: TGCGCCTCTATGGGGGAGGCCAGGAATGAGCAGTTCTTC.

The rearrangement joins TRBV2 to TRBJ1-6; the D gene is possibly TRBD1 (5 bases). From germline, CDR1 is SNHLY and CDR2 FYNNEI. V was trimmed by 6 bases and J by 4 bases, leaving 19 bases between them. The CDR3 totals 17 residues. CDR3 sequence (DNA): TGTGCCAGCAGGACAATAGGGACCGCACGATATAATTCACCCCTCCACTTT. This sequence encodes CASRTIGTARYNSPLHF.

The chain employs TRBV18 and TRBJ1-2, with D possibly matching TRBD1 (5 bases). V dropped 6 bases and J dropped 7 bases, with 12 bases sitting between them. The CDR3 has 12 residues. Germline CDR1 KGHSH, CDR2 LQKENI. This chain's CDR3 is CASSRGGAGYTF. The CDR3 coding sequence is TGTGCCAGCTCGAGAGGAGGGGCTGGCTACACCTTC.